This is a list of T cell receptor beta chains from one sample in a study of T cell repertoires in cytomegalovirus infection. These TCRs are of unknown antigen specificity. In TCRdb, the reads were re-called with MiXCR into one record per CDR3 protein. The sample contains 100,000 to 120,000 distinct CDR3 sequences, 30% of which appear only once. Sequences were derived from CD8+ T cells from cultured PBMCs, sampled from culture after CMV antigen stimulation. The receptors come from a human donor in good health (CMV status not recorded). Some clones in this sample may be carry-over from other donors' samples. CDR3s include the opening cysteine and the closing phenylalanine or tryptophan. A D gene is named only where the DNA matches it firmly. A clone size is listed for some rows: how often the clone was seen (once, few, many), or a class if it is expanded.

cdr3_nt cdr3_aa v_call d_call clone_size j_call
TGTGCCAGCAGCCCCCCAGCCCCAGTCTACGAGCAGTACTTC CASSPPAPVYEQYF TRBV7-9 NA NA TRBJ2-7
TGTGCCAGTAGTATCGATTTCCGGACACCAAAATACGAGCAGTACTTC CASSIDFRTPKYEQYF TRBV19 NA NA TRBJ2-7
TGTGCCAGCAGCTTAGTAAGGGGACGGAACACTGAAGCTTTCTTT CASSLVRGRNTEAFF TRBV5-5 NA NA TRBJ1-1
TGTGCCAGTAGTCCCGGATTGACAGTTTACACTGAAGCTTTCTTT CASSPGLTVYTEAFF TRBV19 NA NA TRBJ1-1
TGTGCCAGCATCCTCGGACAGGGAATTGAGAACGAGCAGTACTTC CASILGQGIENEQYF TRBV7-9 TRBD1 few TRBJ2-7
TGTGCCAGCGGACCTGGGGGCCACGAGCAGTACTTC CASGPGGHEQYF TRBV27 NA NA TRBJ2-7
TGTGCCAGCACCTTAGGAGCAACGAATCAGCCCCAGCATTTT CASTLGATNQPQHF TRBV7-8 NA few TRBJ1-5
TGTGCCAGCAGACGAGGGCCAGGCCCCATGAACACTGAAGCTTTCTTT CASRRGPGPMNTEAFF TRBV7-2 NA few TRBJ1-1
TGTGCCAGCAGTGAAGACGTAGCGGGAACTTACAATGAGCAGTTCTTC CASSEDVAGTYNEQFF TRBV6-1 TRBD2 few TRBJ2-1
TGTGCCAGCAGTTTAGCCAGGGGCGAGGTCAATGAGCAGTTCTTC CASSLARGEVNEQFF TRBV12-3/TRBV12-4 NA many TRBJ2-1
TGTGCCAGCAGCTCCCCGGCAGGGGTAGCGGGCTACACCTTC CASSSPAGVAGYTF TRBV5-6 NA few TRBJ1-2
TGTGCCAGCAGTTTACTCGGGACTAGCGGGGCTACCTACGAGCAGTACTTC CASSLLGTSGATYEQYF TRBV27 TRBD2 NA TRBJ2-7
TGCGCCAGCAGCCAAGAACCCTCAGGAGCAAGGGAAGCTTTCTTT CASSQEPSGAREAFF TRBV4-1 NA NA TRBJ1-1
TGTGCCATCAGTGAGTCGAGAGGGGGCGATGGCTACACCTTC CAISESRGGDGYTF TRBV10-3 TRBD1 few TRBJ1-2
TGTGCTAGTGGGTCAACGGGGGGGTTTGCGTTCGAGCAGTACTTC CASGSTGGFAFEQYF TRBV12-5 TRBD2 few TRBJ2-7
TGTGCCATCGCTACCGGGACAGGGATCACAGATACGCAGTATTTT CAIATGTGITDTQYF TRBV10-3 TRBD1 NA TRBJ2-3
TGCGCCAGCAGCCCCGAAGGGCAGGGGTTACCTGAAGCTTTCTTT CASSPEGQGLPEAFF TRBV4-1 NA NA TRBJ1-1
TGTGCCAGCAGGAGTCCGGGACAGCCCTATGGCTACACCTTC CASRSPGQPYGYTF TRBV27 TRBD1 NA TRBJ1-2
TGTGCCAGCAGCGTCTTCGGGAACAGGGGGTATCCCACCGGGGAGCTGTTTTTT CASSVFGNRGYPTGELFF TRBV7-2 TRBD1 many TRBJ2-2
TGTGCCAGCAGTCGATCTCGACAGGAGCAGGGGGACACTGAAGCTTTCTTT CASSRSRQEQGDTEAFF TRBV27 TRBD1 NA TRBJ1-1
TGTGCCAGCAGCGCACACGGGTCCGGATCCGGGGAGCTGTTTTTT CASSAHGSGSGELFF TRBV9 NA NA TRBJ2-2
TGCGCCAGCAGCCAAGTGGCAGGGCCATACGAGCAGTACTTC CASSQVAGPYEQYF TRBV4-1 NA few TRBJ2-7
TGCGCCAGCAGCCAAGAACAGTTCGGGGCCACCTACGAGCAGTACTTC CASSQEQFGATYEQYF TRBV4-1 NA NA TRBJ2-7
TGTGCCAGCACCGAGGGGCCGGGGAGTAACTATGGCTACACCTTC CASTEGPGSNYGYTF TRBV6-1 NA NA TRBJ1-2
TGTGCCACAGTGGAGGACAGGGGGCCTGGAAACACCATATATTTT CATVEDRGPGNTIYF TRBV15 TRBD1 NA TRBJ1-3
TGTGCCAGCAGCTTGTATCCAACGAACACCGGGGAGCTGTTTTTT CASSLYPTNTGELFF TRBV7-3 NA few TRBJ2-2
TGTGCCAGCAGAAATCGGGACAGGGGATACGAGCAGTACTTC CASRNRDRGYEQYF TRBV6-5 TRBD1 NA TRBJ2-7
TGTGCCAGCATGGGTGGGGGGGCAAATGAGCAGTTCTTC CASMGGGANEQFF TRBV5-4 NA NA TRBJ2-1
TGCAGTGCTAGCCGCCAACTAGCCAAAAACATTCAGTACTTC CSASRQLAKNIQYF TRBV20-1 NA few TRBJ2-4
TGTGCCAGCGGGTGGCAGGGCTTTTATGGCTACACCTTC CASGWQGFYGYTF TRBV6-1 NA NA TRBJ1-2
TGTGCCAGTAGTATGGAGGGGGGCACTGAAGCTTTCTTT CASSMEGGTEAFF TRBV19 NA few TRBJ1-1
TGCAGTGCTAGGGCCCTAGCTAACTATGGCTACACCTTC CSARALANYGYTF TRBV20-1 NA NA TRBJ1-2
TGTGCCAGCAGTTACTCCTTAGCGGGGGGGATGAACACCGGGGAGCTGTTTTTT CASSYSLAGGMNTGELFF TRBV6-5 TRBD2 NA TRBJ2-2
TGTGCCACCCGGGAGGGGGCAGGTTTCACAGATACGCAGTATTTT CATREGAGFTDTQYF TRBV7-2 NA few TRBJ2-3
TGTGCCAGCAGCTTAGGCAGGGGCGGCTACAATGAGCAGTTCTTC CASSLGRGGYNEQFF TRBV11-2 NA NA TRBJ2-1
TGTGCCAGCAGGCCAGACAGCGACCAAGAGACCCAGTACTTC CASRPDSDQETQYF TRBV7-3 NA NA TRBJ2-5
TGTGCCAGCAGCCCAACAGGAAGCGCTGAAGCTTTCTTT CASSPTGSAEAFF TRBV7-3 NA few TRBJ1-1
TGTGCCAGCAGCGCCGAAACAGATACGCAGTATTTT CASSAETDTQYF TRBV5-4 NA NA TRBJ2-3
TGTGCCAGCAGCTTAGTTACTCGGGGCGAGCAGTACTTC CASSLVTRGEQYF TRBV7-2 NA NA TRBJ2-7
TGTGCCACCAGTGAAATTGGGACTAGCGGGGGGACCGATACGCAGTATTTT CATSEIGTSGGTDTQYF TRBV24-1 TRBD2 few TRBJ2-3
TGTGCCAGCAGGGGAAATTCACCCCTCCACTTT CASRGNSPLHF TRBV2 NA NA TRBJ1-6
TGTGCCAGCAGGCTGGTTAACACTGAAGCTTTCTTT CASRLVNTEAFF TRBV6-5 NA few TRBJ1-1
TGTGCCAGCAGTGACAGGGCGTTGGGCACAGATACGCAGTATTTT CASSDRALGTDTQYF TRBV6-1 NA few TRBJ2-3
TGTGCCACCAACGGACGTTGGGGGGATGAGCAGTACTTC CATNGRWGDEQYF TRBV6-6 NA NA TRBJ2-7
TGTGCCAGCAGGTTTACCTCACAGGGGGAGGGGTACAATGAGCAGTTCTTC CASRFTSQGEGYNEQFF TRBV6-2/TRBV6-3 NA few TRBJ2-1
TGTGCCAGCTCACCAGGTAGCAGAATCAATGAGCAGTTCTTC CASSPGSRINEQFF TRBV18 NA NA TRBJ2-1
TGTGCCAGCAGCTTAGATCCGGGCGCGAACACCGGGGAGCTGTTTTTT CASSLDPGANTGELFF TRBV7-2 NA NA TRBJ2-2
TGTGCCAGCAGCTTAAACGGGGGGCCCTACAATGAGCAGTTCTTC CASSLNGGPYNEQFF TRBV5-4 NA NA TRBJ2-1
TGCAGTGCCCGTGGTCTGGAATCCTACGAGCAGTACTTC CSARGLESYEQYF TRBV20-1 NA NA TRBJ2-7
TGTGCCAGCAGCTTAAGGACAATGAACACTGAAGCTTTCTTT CASSLRTMNTEAFF TRBV7-9 NA NA TRBJ1-1
TGTGCCAGCAGCCGGGAAAGGATCAAGAACCAAGAGACCCAGTACTTC CASSRERIKNQETQYF TRBV7-2 NA NA TRBJ2-5
TGTGCCAGCATCTCCCGGGGGTACGGGTCAACCGGGGAGCTGTTTTTT CASISRGYGSTGELFF TRBV11-2 NA NA TRBJ2-2
TGTGCCAGCAGTAGACAGGATACTGAAGCTTTCTTT CASSRQDTEAFF TRBV6-2/TRBV6-3 NA few TRBJ1-1
TGTGCCAGCAGTTACTCGGGCAGCGGATTCACTGAAGCTTTCTTT CASSYSGSGFTEAFF TRBV6-5 NA NA TRBJ1-1
TGCAGTGCTAGGGGCAGGGAATCCTACGAGCAGTACTTC CSARGRESYEQYF TRBV20-1 NA NA TRBJ2-7
TGTGCCAGCAGTGAAGGCGGGCTGCGGGGGAGGAATTACGAGCAGTACTTC CASSEGGLRGRNYEQYF TRBV6-1 TRBD2 NA TRBJ2-7
TGTGCCAGCAGATACAACAGCAAACCGTATGGCTACACCTTC CASRYNSKPYGYTF TRBV12-3/TRBV12-4 NA NA TRBJ1-2
TGCGCCAGCAGCCAACCAGGACTGACTACTTCTGGCTACACCTTC CASSQPGLTTSGYTF TRBV4-1 NA NA TRBJ1-2
TGTGCCAGCAGCTTAGACGGGGCGGGCCCCTATGGCTACACCTTC CASSLDGAGPYGYTF TRBV7-9 NA NA TRBJ1-2
TGCGCCAGCAGCCCCGAGCGGGGAGGGTATGAAAAACTGTTTTTT CASSPERGGYEKLFF TRBV4-1 NA NA TRBJ1-4